The source of this T cell receptor beta chain is a study of blood T cell repertoires in COVID-19. The CDR3 sequence is 13 residues long. Generated by immunoSEQ multiplex PCR, the TCRdb table keeps only in-frame clones and is missing some. The data show about 260,000 clones, 70% to 90% seen once. The clonotype comes from a man aged 25-45 years with active or convalescent COVID-19. V gene TRBV5-3 combines with J gene TRBJ1-5, with 7 bases that match TRBD1. TRBV5-3 belongs to the ORF category, with a function that is uncertain. Sequencing used peripheral blood. CDR3 residues: CVWWDSRNQPQHF. The CDR3 DNA follows: TGTGTGTGGTGGGACAGCCGGAATCAGCCCCAGCATTTT.